The rows below give T cell receptor beta chains drawn from one sample of a study of PD-1 blockade in classical Hodgkin lymphoma. Clones were sequenced by immunoSEQ multiplex PCR, and TCRdb holds only the in-frame ones, with some missing. The table has roughly 15,000 clones, roughly four fifths seen once. The sample consisted of peripheral blood mononuclear cells (PBMCs), taken at baseline. These receptor sequences come from a human donor with classical Hodgkin lymphoma. The CDR3 runs from the conserved cysteine through the conserved F or W. The D gene is left open where the match is weak. Clone size is shown for a subset of rows, as once, few, many or a class of expanded clone.

V: TRBV18; size: .; D: .; J: TRBJ2-7; DNA: TGTGCCAGCTCTCCAAAGGCAGGGAGAGGAGGCGAGCAGTACTTC; CDR3: CASSPKAGRGGEQYF
V: TRBV6-1; size: .; D: TRBD2; J: TRBJ2-3; DNA: TGTGCCAGCAGTGCTCTAGGGACTAGCGGGGGGTTCAGGAATACGCAGTATTTT; CDR3: CASSALGTSGGFRNTQYF
V: TRBV19; size: .; D: TRBD1; J: TRBJ2-4; DNA: TGTGCCAGTAGTCAGGGACAGGAGGAAAACATTCAGTACTTC; CDR3: CASSQGQEENIQYF
V: TRBV9; size: .; D: .; J: TRBJ2-3; DNA: TGTGCCAGCAGCGGCGAGGGAGATACGCAGTATTTT; CDR3: CASSGEGDTQYF
V: TRBV27; size: .; D: TRBD1; J: TRBJ1-2; DNA: TGTGCCAGCAGGGACGGACAGGGGGGTGGCTACACCTTC; CDR3: CASRDGQGGGYTF
V: TRBV30; size: .; D: .; J: TRBJ2-5; DNA: TGTGCCTGGACCCATGGGACTCTAGAGACCCAGTACTTC; CDR3: CAWTHGTLETQYF
V: TRBV7-2; size: .; D: TRBD2; J: TRBJ2-3; DNA: TGTGCCAGCAGCCAACGGGGGGGCCACACAGATACGCAGTATTTT; CDR3: CASSQRGGHTDTQYF
V: TRBV7-8; size: .; D: .; J: TRBJ2-5; DNA: TGTGCCAGCATCCCCGGACGGGTGCAAGAGACCCAGTACTTC; CDR3: CASIPGRVQETQYF
V: TRBV2; size: .; D: .; J: TRBJ2-1; DNA: TGTGCCAGCGAGGAGGGCGCGGGCTACAATGAGCAGTTCTTC; CDR3: CASEEGAGYNEQFF
V: TRBV4-1; size: few; D: .; J: TRBJ2-1; DNA: TGCGCCAGCAGCCAAGAAACCCCGACAGTCAATGAGCAGTTCTTC; CDR3: CASSQETPTVNEQFF
V: TRBV6-5; size: .; D: TRBD2; J: TRBJ2-1; DNA: TGTGCCAGCAGTTCCCGACTAGCGGGCTACTACAATGAGCAGTTCTTC; CDR3: CASSSRLAGYYNEQFF
V: TRBV6-4; size: .; D: .; J: TRBJ2-7; DNA: TGTGCCAGCAGTGACGTGCAGGGATACTACGAGCAGTACTTC; CDR3: CASSDVQGYYEQYF
V: TRBV4-3; size: .; D: TRBD1; J: TRBJ1-4; DNA: TGCGCCAGCAGCCAAGGGACAGGGGTAAATGAAAAACTGTTTTTT; CDR3: CASSQGTGVNEKLFF
V: TRBV5-1; size: once; D: .; J: TRBJ2-1; DNA: TGCGCCAGCAGCTACCTAGGGTACAATGAGCAGTTCTTC; CDR3: CASSYLGYNEQFF
V: TRBV28; size: .; D: TRBD2; J: TRBJ2-2; DNA: TGTGCCAGCAGTTTATGGAGGCTAGCGGGGGGGCCCGGGGAGCTGTTTTTT; CDR3: CASSLWRLAGGPGELFF
V: TRBV10-1; size: .; D: TRBD2; J: TRBJ2-3; DNA: TGCGCCAGCAGTTCTCAAAGACTAGCGGGGGGCTCAGATACGCAGTATTTT; CDR3: CASSSQRLAGGSDTQYF
V: TRBV28; size: .; D: TRBD1; J: TRBJ1-3; DNA: TGTGCCAGCAGCGACAGGGGCCTCTCTGGAAACACCATATATTTT; CDR3: CASSDRGLSGNTIYF
V: TRBV15; size: once; D: .; J: TRBJ1-1; DNA: TGTGCCACCAGTGAGGACACTGAAGCTTTCTTT; CDR3: CATSEDTEAFF
V: TRBV5-4; size: .; D: TRBD1; J: TRBJ2-5; DNA: TGTGCCAGCAGCCCCCCGACAGGGCGGTTGGAGACCCAGTACTTC; CDR3: CASSPPTGRLETQYF
V: TRBV7-2; size: .; D: TRBD1; J: TRBJ2-3; DNA: TGTGCCAGCAGTGTCGACGGACAGGGGGAAGATACGCAGTATTTT; CDR3: CASSVDGQGEDTQYF
V: TRBV5-4; size: .; D: .; J: TRBJ2-5; DNA: TGTGCCAGCAGCTTGGAGGACACCCAGTACTTC; CDR3: CASSLEDTQYF
V: TRBV27; size: .; D: .; J: TRBJ2-6; DNA: TGTGCCAGCAGTTTATGGGCAGGGGCAGGGTCTTGGCAAAGAGAAACTCTCGCCAACGTCCTGACTTTC; CDR3: CASSLWAGAGSWQRETLANVLTF
V: TRBV5-1; size: .; D: TRBD2; J: TRBJ2-3; DNA: TGCGCCAGCAGCTTGGGAGCGGGGAGTGTGGATACGCAGTATTTT; CDR3: CASSLGAGSVDTQYF
V: TRBV2; size: few; D: .; J: TRBJ1-2; DNA: TGTGCCAGCAGCGCACCTATAGACAGCGCCTATGGCTACACCTTC; CDR3: CASSAPIDSAYGYTF
V: TRBV2; size: .; D: .; J: TRBJ1-4; DNA: TGTGCCAGCAGTGGCGGAACAACTAATGAAAAACTGTTTTTT; CDR3: CASSGGTTNEKLFF
V: TRBV9; size: few; D: .; J: TRBJ1-2; DNA: TGTGCCAGCAGCATCAACGCAGGAGACTATGGCTACACCTTC; CDR3: CASSINAGDYGYTF
V: TRBV19; size: .; D: TRBD1; J: TRBJ2-7; DNA: TGTGCCAGTACAGGGGGCAGGGCCCACGAGCAGTACTTC; CDR3: CASTGGRAHEQYF
V: TRBV6-1; size: .; D: .; J: TRBJ2-7; DNA: TGTGCCAGCAGATACGGGGGGCTTTCCTACGAGCAGTACTTC; CDR3: CASRYGGLSYEQYF
V: TRBV28; size: .; D: .; J: TRBJ1-6; DNA: TGTGCCAGCAGTTTCCCCTGGGGGACTTATAATTCACCCCTCCACTTT; CDR3: CASSFPWGTYNSPLHF
V: TRBV5-1; size: .; D: .; J: TRBJ1-4; DNA: TGCGCCAGCAGCCCTCGGGAGGTTGCCCTGGCTAATGAAAAACTGTTTTTT; CDR3: CASSPREVALANEKLFF
V: TRBV5-6; size: .; D: .; J: TRBJ1-2; DNA: TGTGCCAGCAGCCCTGACACCTCCTATGGCTACACCTTC; CDR3: CASSPDTSYGYTF
V: TRBV15; size: .; D: TRBD2; J: TRBJ2-7; DNA: TGTGCCACCAGCAGAGAGTATGGCGGGGGGGCTGACGAGCAGTACTTC; CDR3: CATSREYGGGADEQYF
V: TRBV11-2; size: .; D: .; J: TRBJ1-4; DNA: TGTGCCAGCAGCGCTCAGGGGCGGGCTAATGAAAAACTGTTTTTT; CDR3: CASSAQGRANEKLFF
V: TRBV28; size: .; D: TRBD2; J: TRBJ2-7; DNA: TGTGCCAGCACCTCGACGGGGGGAACCTACGAGCAGTACTTC; CDR3: CASTSTGGTYEQYF
V: TRBV6-5; size: .; D: .; J: TRBJ1-5; DNA: TGTGCCAGCACGCGACAGGTGGGTCAGCCCCAGCATTTT; CDR3: CASTRQVGQPQHF
V: TRBV14; size: .; D: .; J: TRBJ2-7; DNA: TGTGCCAGCAGCCAAGGGTTCTACGAGCAGTACTTC; CDR3: CASSQGFYEQYF
V: TRBV15; size: .; D: TRBD2; J: TRBJ2-5; DNA: TGTGCCACCAGCAGAGTAGAAGCGGGGGAGACCCAGTACTTC; CDR3: CATSRVEAGETQYF
V: TRBV6-1; size: medium-sized; D: TRBD1; J: TRBJ1-6; DNA: TGTGCCAGCAGTGAGATCGGACAGGGGAGTTCACCCCTCCACTTT; CDR3: CASSEIGQGSSPLHF
V: TRBV12-5; size: .; D: TRBD1; J: TRBJ2-6; DNA: TGTGCTAGTGGTTGGGACAGGGGTACTGGGGCCAACGTCCTGACTTTC; CDR3: CASGWDRGTGANVLTF
V: TRBV18; size: .; D: TRBD1; J: TRBJ2-3; DNA: TGTGCCAGCTCAGAAGGACAGGGAGCAGATACGCAGTATTTT; CDR3: CASSEGQGADTQYF
V: TRBV4-1; size: .; D: .; J: TRBJ2-5; DNA: TGCGCCAGCAGCCAGCTAATAGGTCCAGAGACCCAGTACTTC; CDR3: CASSQLIGPETQYF
V: TRBV4-1; size: .; D: .; J: TRBJ1-3; DNA: TGCGCCAGCAGCCAAACCAGGGACTCTGGAAACACCATATATTTT; CDR3: CASSQTRDSGNTIYF
V: TRBV7-6; size: .; D: TRBD1; J: TRBJ1-2; DNA: TGTGCCAGCAGCCCCCAACCCGGACAGGGATATTATGGCTACACCTTC; CDR3: CASSPQPGQGYYGYTF
V: TRBV2; size: .; D: .; J: TRBJ2-5; DNA: TGTGCCAGCAGCCTCCAAGAGACCCAGTACTTC; CDR3: CASSLQETQYF
V: TRBV18; size: .; D: .; J: TRBJ1-6; DNA: TGTGCCAGCTCAGTTAGTGGGCGAAATTCACCCCTCCACTTT; CDR3: CASSVSGRNSPLHF
V: TRBV14; size: .; D: TRBD1; J: TRBJ1-4; DNA: TGTGCCAGCAGCACAGGGGGGAGCGCAACTAATGAAAAACTGTTTTTT; CDR3: CASSTGGSATNEKLFF
V: TRBV28; size: once; D: .; J: TRBJ2-7; DNA: TGTGCCAGCACTCACCAGGGGCTCGGGCAGTACTTC; CDR3: CASTHQGLGQYF
V: TRBV9; size: .; D: TRBD2; J: TRBJ2-3; DNA: TGTGCCAGCGGTGGGGGGGGCACAGATACGCAGTATTTT; CDR3: CASGGGGTDTQYF
V: TRBV5-5; size: .; D: TRBD1; J: TRBJ2-7; DNA: TGTGCCAGCAGCGTAAGGGACAGGATAATCGAGCAGTACTTC; CDR3: CASSVRDRIIEQYF
V: TRBV6-4; size: .; D: TRBD2; J: TRBJ2-1; DNA: TGTGCCAGCAGTGACTCGCCGGGACTAGCTAGCCTTGAGCAGTTCTTC; CDR3: CASSDSPGLASLEQFF
V: TRBV27; size: .; D: .; J: TRBJ2-7; DNA: TGTGCCAGCAGCTCTTCCCCGGGATCCTACGAGCAGTACTTC; CDR3: CASSSSPGSYEQYF
V: TRBV5-8; size: .; D: TRBD1; J: TRBJ2-3; DNA: TGTGCCAGCAGCTTCCGGGACAGGCCATGGGGGCTCCCAGATACGCAGTATTTT; CDR3: CASSFRDRPWGLPDTQYF
V: TRBV30; size: .; D: TRBD1; J: TRBJ1-2; DNA: TGTGCCTTACAGGGGGCGAACGGCTACACCTTC; CDR3: CALQGANGYTF
V: TRBV14; size: few; D: .; J: TRBJ1-5; DNA: TGTGCCAGGCGGCCGGGACGGAAATCAAATCAGCCCCAGCATTTT; CDR3: CARRPGRKSNQPQHF
V: TRBV7-2; size: .; D: .; J: TRBJ2-5; DNA: TGTGCCAGCACTCTAGACTCGGGGACCCAGTACTTC; CDR3: CASTLDSGTQYF